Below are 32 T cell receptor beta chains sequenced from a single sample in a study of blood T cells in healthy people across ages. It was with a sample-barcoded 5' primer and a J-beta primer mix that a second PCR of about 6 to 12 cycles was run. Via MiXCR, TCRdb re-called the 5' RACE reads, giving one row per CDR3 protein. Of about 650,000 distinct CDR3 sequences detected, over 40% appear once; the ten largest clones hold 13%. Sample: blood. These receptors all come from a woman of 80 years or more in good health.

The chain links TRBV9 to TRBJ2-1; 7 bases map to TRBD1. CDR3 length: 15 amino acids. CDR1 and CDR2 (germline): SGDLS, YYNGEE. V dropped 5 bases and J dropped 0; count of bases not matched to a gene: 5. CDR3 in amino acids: CASSKRQGSYNEQFF. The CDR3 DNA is TGTGCCAGCAGTAAAAGACAGGGCTCCTACAATGAGCAGTTCTTC.

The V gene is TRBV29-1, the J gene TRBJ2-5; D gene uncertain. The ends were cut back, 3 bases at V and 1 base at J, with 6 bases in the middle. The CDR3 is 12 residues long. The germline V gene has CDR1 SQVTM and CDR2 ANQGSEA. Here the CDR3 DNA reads TGCAGCGTTGACGCCTCCCAAGAGACCCAGTACTTC. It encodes CSVDASQETQYF.

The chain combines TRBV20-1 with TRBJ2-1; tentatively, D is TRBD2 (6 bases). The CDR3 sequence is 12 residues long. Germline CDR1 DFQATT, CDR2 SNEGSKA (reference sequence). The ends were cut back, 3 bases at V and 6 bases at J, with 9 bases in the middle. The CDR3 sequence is CSASPRGNEQFF. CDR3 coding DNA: TGCAGTGCTAGCCCGCGGGGCAATGAGCAGTTCTTC.

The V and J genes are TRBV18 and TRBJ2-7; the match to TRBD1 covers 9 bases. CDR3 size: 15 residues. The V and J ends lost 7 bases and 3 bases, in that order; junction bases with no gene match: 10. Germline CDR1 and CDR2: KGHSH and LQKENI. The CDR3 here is CASFSERDRDYEQYF. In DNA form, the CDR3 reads TGTGCCAGCTTCTCCGAGAGGGACAGGGACTACGAGCAGTACTTC.

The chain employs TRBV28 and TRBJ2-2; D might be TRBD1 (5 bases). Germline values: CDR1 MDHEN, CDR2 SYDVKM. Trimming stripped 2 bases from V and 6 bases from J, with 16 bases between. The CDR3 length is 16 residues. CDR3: CASSLMGPAMSGELFF. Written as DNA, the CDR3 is TGTGCCAGCAGTTTAATGGGGCCAGCCATGTCCGGGGAGCTGTTTTTT.

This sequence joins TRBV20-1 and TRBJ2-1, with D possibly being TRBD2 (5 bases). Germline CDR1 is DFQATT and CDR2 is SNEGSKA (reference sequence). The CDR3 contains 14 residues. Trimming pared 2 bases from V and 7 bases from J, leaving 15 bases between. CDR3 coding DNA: TGCAGTGCTAGACCGACGGATACTAGGAATGAGCAGTTCTTC. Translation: CSARPTDTRNEQFF.

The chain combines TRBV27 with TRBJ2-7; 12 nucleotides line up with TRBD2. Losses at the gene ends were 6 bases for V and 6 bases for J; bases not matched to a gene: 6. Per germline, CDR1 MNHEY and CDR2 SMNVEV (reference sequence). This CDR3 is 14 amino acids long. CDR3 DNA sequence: TGTGCCAGCAGACCCCGACTAGCGGGGGTCGAGCAGTACTTC. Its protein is CASRPRLAGVEQYF.

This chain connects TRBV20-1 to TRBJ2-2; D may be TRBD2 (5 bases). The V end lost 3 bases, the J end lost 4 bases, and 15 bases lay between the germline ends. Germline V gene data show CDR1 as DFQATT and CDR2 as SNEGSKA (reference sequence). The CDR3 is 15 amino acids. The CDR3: CSARAQPGSTGELFF. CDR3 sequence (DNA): TGCAGTGCTAGGGCACAGCCGGGGAGCACCGGGGAGCTGTTTTTT.

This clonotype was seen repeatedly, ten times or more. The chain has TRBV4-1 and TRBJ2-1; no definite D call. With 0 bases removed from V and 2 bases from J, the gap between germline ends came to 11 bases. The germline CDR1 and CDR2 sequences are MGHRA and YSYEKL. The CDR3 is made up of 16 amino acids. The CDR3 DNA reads TGCGCCAGCAGCCAAGAGGGTGAGAACGCCTACAATGAGCAGTTCTTC. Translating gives CASSQEGENAYNEQFF.

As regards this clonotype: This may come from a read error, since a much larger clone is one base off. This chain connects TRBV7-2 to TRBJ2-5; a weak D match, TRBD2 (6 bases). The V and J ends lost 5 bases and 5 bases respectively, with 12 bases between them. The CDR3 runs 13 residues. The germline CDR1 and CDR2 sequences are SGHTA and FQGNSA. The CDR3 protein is CASSRKGGETQYF. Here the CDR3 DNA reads TGTGCCAGCAGCCGCAAAGGAGGGGAGACCCAGTACTTC. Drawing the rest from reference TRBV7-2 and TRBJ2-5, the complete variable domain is GAGVSQSPSNKVTEKGKDVELRCDPISGHTALYWYRQSLGQGLEFLIYFQGNSAPDKSGLPSDRFSAERTGGSVSTLTIQRTQQEDSAVYLCASSRKGGETQYFGPGTRLLVL.

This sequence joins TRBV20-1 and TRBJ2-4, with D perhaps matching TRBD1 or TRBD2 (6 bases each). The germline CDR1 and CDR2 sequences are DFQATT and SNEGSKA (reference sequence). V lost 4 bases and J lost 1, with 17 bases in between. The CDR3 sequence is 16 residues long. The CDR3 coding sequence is TGCAGTGCTACCAATTACAGGGACTTTGCCAAAAACATTCAGTACTTC. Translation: CSATNYRDFAKNIQYF.

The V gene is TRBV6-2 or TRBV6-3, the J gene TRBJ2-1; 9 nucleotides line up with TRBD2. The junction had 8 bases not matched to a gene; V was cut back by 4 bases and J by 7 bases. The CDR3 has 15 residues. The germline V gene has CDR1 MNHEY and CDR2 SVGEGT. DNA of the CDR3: TGTGCCAGCAGTTCCGGCGGGGGGGCACGGAATGAGCAGTTCTTC. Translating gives CASSSGGGARNEQFF.

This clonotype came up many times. This CDR3 reads CSARGGRGGSYNEQFF. The CDR3, as DNA: TGCAGTGCTAGAGGGGGCCGGGGGGGATCCTACAATGAGCAGTTCTTC. The chain uses TRBV20-1 and TRBJ2-1, with TRBD2 matching over 8 bases. Germline V gene sequence: CDR1 DFQATT, CDR2 SNEGSKA (reference sequence). This CDR3 has 16 amino acids. V was pared by 1 base and J by 1 base, with 6 bases of the junction left unmatched.

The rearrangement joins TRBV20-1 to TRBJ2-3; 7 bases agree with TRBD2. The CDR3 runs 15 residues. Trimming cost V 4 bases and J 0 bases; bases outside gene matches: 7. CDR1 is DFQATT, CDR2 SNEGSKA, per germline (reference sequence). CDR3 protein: CSATNPSGSTDTQYF. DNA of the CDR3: TGCAGTGCTACGAACCCTAGCGGCAGCACAGATACGCAGTATTTT.

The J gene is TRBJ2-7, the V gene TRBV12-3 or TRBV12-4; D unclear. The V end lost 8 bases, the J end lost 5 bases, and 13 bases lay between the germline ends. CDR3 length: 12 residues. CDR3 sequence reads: CASSRRVDEQYF. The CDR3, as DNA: TGTGCCAGCTCCCGTCGGGTCGACGAGCAGTACTTC.

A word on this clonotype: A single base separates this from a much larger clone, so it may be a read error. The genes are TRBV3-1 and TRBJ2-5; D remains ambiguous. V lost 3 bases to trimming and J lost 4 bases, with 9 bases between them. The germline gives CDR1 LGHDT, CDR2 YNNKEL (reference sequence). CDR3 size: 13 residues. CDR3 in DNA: TGTGCCAGCAGCCATGGCTTCGGAGAGACCCAGTACTTC. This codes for CASSHGFGETQYF.

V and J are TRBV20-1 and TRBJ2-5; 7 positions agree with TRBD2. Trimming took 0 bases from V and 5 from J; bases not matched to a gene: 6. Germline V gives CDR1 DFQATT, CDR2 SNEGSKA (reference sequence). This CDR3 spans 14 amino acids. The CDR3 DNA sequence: TGCAGTGCTAGAGATGGGGGGGTAGGGGAGACCCAGTACTTC. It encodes CSARDGGVGETQYF.

This CDR3 reads CASSPPTSGGAVDTQYF. The CDR3 DNA reads as TGTGCCAGCAGCCCCCCGACTAGCGGGGGGGCCGTGGATACGCAGTATTTT. The V and J genes are TRBV5-5 and TRBJ2-3; 14 bases match TRBD2. Germline V gene sequence: CDR1 SGHKS, CDR2 YYEKEE (reference sequence). The CDR3 contains 17 residues. The trim removed 4 bases at V and 6 bases at J, leaving 10 bases unmatched.

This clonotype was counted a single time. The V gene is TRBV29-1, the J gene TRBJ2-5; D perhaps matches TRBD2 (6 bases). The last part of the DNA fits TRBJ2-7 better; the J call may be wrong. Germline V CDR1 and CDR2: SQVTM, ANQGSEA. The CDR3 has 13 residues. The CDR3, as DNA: TGCAGCGTTGGATCCCAAGCGGGTGACGAGCAGTACTTC. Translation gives CSVGSQAGDEQYF.

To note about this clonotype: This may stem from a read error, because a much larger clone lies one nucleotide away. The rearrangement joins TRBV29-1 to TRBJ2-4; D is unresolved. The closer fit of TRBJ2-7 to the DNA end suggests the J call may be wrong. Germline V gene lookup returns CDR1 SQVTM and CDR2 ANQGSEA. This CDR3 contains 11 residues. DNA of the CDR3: TGCAGCGTTGGGAGTGCCCACGAGCAGTACTTC. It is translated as CSVGSAHEQYF.

The CDR3 nucleotides read TGTGCCAGCAGTTTCGCCGGGACAGGGGGCGCAAAACTGTTTTTT. This sequence encodes CASSFAGTGGAKLFF. V usage is TRBV12-3 or TRBV12-4 and J usage is TRBJ1-4, with 12 bases lining up with TRBD1. The CDR3 loop spans 15 amino acids. Unmatched junction bases numbered 6, after V lost 3 bases and J lost 10 bases.

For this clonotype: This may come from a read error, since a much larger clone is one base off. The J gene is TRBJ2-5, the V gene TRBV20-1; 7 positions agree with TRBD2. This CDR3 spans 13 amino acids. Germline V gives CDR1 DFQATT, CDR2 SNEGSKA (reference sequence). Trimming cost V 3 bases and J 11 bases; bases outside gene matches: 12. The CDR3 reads CSASSAGVYEQYF. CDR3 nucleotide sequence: TGCAGTGCTAGCAGCGCGGGGGTTTATGAGCAGTACTTC.

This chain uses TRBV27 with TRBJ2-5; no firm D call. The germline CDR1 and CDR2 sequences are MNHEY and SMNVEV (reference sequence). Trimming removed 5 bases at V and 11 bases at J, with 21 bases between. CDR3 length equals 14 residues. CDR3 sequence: CASSVIALANEQYF. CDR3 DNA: TGTGCCAGCAGTGTAATTGCACTTGCCAATGAGCAGTACTTC.

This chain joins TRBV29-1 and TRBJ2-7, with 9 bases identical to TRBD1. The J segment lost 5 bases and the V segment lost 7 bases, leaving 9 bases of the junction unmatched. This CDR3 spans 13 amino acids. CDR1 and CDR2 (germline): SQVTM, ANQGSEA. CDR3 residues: CSGPGQGTHEQYF. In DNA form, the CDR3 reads TGCAGCGGTCCGGGACAGGGTACGCACGAGCAGTACTTC.

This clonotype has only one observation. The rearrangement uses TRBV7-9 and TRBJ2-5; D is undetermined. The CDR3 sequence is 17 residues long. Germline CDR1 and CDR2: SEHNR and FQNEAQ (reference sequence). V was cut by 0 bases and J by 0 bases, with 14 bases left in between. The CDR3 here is CASSLAIDLRNQETQYF. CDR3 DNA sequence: TGTGCCAGCAGCTTAGCGATCGACCTACGGAACCAAGAGACCCAGTACTTC.

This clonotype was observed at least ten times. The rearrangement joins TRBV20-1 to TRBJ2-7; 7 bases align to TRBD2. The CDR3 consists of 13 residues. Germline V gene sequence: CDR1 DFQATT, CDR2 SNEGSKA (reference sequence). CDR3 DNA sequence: TGCAGCCACAGGAGCGGGACCGGCTACGAGCAGTACTTC. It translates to CSHRSGTGYEQYF.

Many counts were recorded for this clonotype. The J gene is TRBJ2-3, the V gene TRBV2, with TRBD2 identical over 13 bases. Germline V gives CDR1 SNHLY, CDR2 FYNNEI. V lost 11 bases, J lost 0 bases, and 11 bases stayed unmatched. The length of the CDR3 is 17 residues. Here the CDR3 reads CASRWTSGGDSTDTQYF. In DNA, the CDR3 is TGTGCCTCACGATGGACTAGCGGGGGTGACAGCACAGATACGCAGTATTTT.

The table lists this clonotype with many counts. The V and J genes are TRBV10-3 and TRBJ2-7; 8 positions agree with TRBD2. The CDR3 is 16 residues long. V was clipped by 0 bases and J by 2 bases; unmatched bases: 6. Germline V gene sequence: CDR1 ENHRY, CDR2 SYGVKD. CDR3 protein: CAISESAGVGAYEQYF. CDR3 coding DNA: TGTGCCATCAGTGAGTCAGCGGGAGTGGGGGCCTACGAGCAGTACTTC.

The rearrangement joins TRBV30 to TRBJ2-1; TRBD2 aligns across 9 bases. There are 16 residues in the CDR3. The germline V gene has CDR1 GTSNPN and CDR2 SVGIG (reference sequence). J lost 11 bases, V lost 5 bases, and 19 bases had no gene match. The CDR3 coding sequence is TGTGCCTGGTCCTTTGGAGGGACTAGCCGATACAACAAGCAGTTCTTC. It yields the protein CAWSFGGTSRYNKQFF. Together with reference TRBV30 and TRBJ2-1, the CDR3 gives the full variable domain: SQTIHQWPATLVQPVGSPLSLECTVEGTSNPNLYWYRQAAGRGLQLLFYSVGIGQISSEVPQNLSASRPQDRQFILSSKKLLLSDSGFYLCAWSFGGTSRYNKQFFGPGTRLTVL.

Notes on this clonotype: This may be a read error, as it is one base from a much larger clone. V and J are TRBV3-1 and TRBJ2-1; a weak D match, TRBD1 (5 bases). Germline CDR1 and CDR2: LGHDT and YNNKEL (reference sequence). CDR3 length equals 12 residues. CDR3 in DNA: TGTGCCAGCAGCCCCTTAGGGGATGAGCGGTTCTTC. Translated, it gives CASSPLGDERFF.

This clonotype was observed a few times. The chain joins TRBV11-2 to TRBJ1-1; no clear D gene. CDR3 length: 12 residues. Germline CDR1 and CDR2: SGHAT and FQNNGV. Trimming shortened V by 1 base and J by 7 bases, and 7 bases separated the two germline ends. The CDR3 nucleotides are TGTGCCAGCAGCTTAGGGGCGGTTGAAGCTTTCTTT. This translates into CASSLGAVEAFF.

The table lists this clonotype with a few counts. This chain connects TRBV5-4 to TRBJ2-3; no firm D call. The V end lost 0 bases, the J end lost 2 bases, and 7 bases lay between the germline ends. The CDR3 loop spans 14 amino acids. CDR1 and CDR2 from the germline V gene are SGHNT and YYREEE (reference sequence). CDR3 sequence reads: CASSLAQHTDTQYF. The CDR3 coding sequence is TGTGCCAGCAGCTTGGCACAGCACACAGATACGCAGTATTTT.